The T cell receptor (beta chain) under discussion was sequenced for a study of CD8 T cells in Susac syndrome. About the research overall: Among the Susac syndrome patients sequenced, about 6 had active disease and roughly 8 were in remission.

It was with random hexamers that about 0.45 to 1 ug RNA was reverse transcribed. In TCRdb, the immunoSEQ multiplex PCR reads were re-called with MiXCR into one record per CDR3 protein. In the table there are 150,000 or so distinct CDR3 sequences, 95% of which are singletons. The patients with Susac syndrome were individuals who fulfilled the recently defined diagnostic criteria for disease that was either definite or probable. FACS enriched CD8+ TEMRA cells, while bulk CD8+ and CD4+ were negatively isolated. Losses at the gene ends were 0 bases for V and 2 bases for J; bases not matched to a gene: 5. From germline, CDR1 is LGHNA and CDR2 YSLEER. The CDR3 is 16 residues long.

V is TRBV4-3 and J is TRBJ2-7; 9 bases are a match to TRBD2. This TCR was recovered from a human donor with Susac syndrome. The specimen sequenced was CD4+ T cells from PBMCs. CDR3 sequence (DNA): TGCGCCAGCAGCCAAGATCAACTAGCGGGTCCCTACGAGCAGTACTTC. Its translation: CASSQDQLAGPYEQYF.